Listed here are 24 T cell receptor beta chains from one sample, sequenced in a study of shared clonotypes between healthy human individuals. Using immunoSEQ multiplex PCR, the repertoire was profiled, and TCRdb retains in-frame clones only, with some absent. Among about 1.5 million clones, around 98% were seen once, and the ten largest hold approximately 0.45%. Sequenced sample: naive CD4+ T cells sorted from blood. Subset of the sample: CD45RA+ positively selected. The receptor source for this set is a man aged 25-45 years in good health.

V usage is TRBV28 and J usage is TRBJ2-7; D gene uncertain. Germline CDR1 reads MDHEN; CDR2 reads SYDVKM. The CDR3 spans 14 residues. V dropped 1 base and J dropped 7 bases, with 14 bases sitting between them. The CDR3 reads CASSLSPLLGEQYF. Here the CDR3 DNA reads TGTGCCAGCAGTTTATCGCCCCTGCTTGGGGAGCAGTACTTC.

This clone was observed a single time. CDR3 loop: CASSLFGETQYF. CDR3 in DNA: TGTGCCAGCAGTTTATTTGGGGAGACCCAGTACTTC. J is TRBJ2-5 and V is TRBV27; D unresolved. In germline, CDR1 is MNHEY, CDR2 SMNVEV (reference sequence). CDR3 length equals 12 residues. Trimming shortened V by 1 base and J by 5 bases, and 5 bases separated the two germline ends.

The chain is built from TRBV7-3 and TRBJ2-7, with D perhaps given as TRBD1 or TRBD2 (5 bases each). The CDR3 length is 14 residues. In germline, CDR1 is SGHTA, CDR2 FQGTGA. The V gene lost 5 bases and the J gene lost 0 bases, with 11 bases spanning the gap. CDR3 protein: CASSRSGPSYEQYF. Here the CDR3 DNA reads TGTGCCAGCAGCCGGTCGGGACCCTCCTACGAGCAGTACTTC. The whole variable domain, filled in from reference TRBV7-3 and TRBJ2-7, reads GAGVSQTPSNKVTEKGKYVELRCDPISGHTALYWYRQSLGQGPEFLIYFQGTGAADDSGLPNDRFFAVRPEGSVSTLKIQRTERGDSAVYLCASSRSGPSYEQYFGPGTRLTVT.

The CDR3 DNA sequence: TGTGCCACCCGCCGGGCGGCGGACAAGACCCAGTACTTC. Amino acids: CATRRAADKTQYF. The chain employs TRBV19 and TRBJ2-5; maybe TRBD1 (5 bases). This CDR3 has 13 amino acids. Germline V CDR1 and CDR2: LNHDA, SQIVND (reference sequence). V dropped 10 bases and J dropped 6 bases, with 18 bases sitting between them.

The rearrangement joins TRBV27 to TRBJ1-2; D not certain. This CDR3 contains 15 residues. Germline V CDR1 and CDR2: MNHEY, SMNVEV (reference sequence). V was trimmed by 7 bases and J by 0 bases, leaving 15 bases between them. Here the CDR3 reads CASTYPQKTNYGYTF. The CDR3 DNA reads TGTGCCAGCACCTACCCACAGAAGACTAACTATGGCTACACCTTC.

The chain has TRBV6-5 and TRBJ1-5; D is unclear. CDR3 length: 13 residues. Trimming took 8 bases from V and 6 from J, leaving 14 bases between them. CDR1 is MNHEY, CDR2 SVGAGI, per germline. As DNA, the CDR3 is TGTGCCAGCGGTCGCGGGTTCGGTCAGCCCCAGCATTTT. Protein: CASGRGFGQPQHF.

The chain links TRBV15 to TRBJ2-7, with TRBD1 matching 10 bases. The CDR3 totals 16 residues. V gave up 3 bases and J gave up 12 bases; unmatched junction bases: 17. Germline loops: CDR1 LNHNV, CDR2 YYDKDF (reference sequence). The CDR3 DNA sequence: TGTGCCACCAGCAGGGACGGACTCGGGGACAGGGGAACATTGTACTTC. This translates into CATSRDGLGDRGTLYF.

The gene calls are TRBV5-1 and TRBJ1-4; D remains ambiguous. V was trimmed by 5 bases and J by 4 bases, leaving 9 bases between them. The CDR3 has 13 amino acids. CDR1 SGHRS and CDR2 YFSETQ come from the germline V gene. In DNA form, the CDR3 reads TGCGCCAGCAGTGTTGGCGGTAATGAAAAACTGTTTTTT. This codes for CASSVGGNEKLFF.

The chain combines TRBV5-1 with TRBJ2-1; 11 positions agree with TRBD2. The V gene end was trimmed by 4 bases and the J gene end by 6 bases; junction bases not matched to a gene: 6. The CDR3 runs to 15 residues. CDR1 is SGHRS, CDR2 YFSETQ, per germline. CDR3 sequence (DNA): TGCGCCAGCAGCGCCTCCGGGACTAGCGGCAATGAGCAGTTCTTC. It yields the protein CASSASGTSGNEQFF.

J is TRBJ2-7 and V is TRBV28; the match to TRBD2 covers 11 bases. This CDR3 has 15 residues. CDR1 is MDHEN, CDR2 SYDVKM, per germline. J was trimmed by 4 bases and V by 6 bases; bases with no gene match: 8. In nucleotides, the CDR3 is TGTGCCAGCAGCTCGACTAGCGGGGCTACATACGAGCAGTACTTC. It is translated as CASSSTSGATYEQYF.

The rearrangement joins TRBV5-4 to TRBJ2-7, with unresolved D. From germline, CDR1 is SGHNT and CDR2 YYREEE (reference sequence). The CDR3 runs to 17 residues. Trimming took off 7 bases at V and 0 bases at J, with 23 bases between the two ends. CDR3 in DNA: TGTGCCAGCCGCCCACACTCTGGAGAGTATGGCTCCTACGAGCAGTACTTC. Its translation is CASRPHSGEYGSYEQYF.

CDR3 nucleotide sequence: TGTGCCAGCAGCAACAGGGGGCTAGGGGAGACCCAGTACTTC. Amino acids: CASSNRGLGETQYF. This chain connects TRBV6-6 to TRBJ2-5; 9 bases map to TRBD1. The CDR3 is 14 amino acids. Germline-derived CDR1 and CDR2 are MNHNY and SVGAGI (reference sequence). V was pared by 6 bases and J by 5 bases, with 7 bases of the junction left unmatched.

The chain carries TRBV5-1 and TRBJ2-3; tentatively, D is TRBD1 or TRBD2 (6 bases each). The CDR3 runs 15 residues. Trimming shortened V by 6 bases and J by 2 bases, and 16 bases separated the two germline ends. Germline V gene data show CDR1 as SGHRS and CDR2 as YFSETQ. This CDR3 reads CASTTRGQHTDTQYF. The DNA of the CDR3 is TGCGCCAGCACAACCCGGGGGCAGCACACAGATACGCAGTATTTT.

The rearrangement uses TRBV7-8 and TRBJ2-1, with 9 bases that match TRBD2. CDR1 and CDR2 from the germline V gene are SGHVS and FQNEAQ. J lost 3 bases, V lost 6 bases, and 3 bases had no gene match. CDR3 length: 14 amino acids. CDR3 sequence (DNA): TGTGCCAGCAGGAGGCGGGAGGGCTACAATGAGCAGTTCTTC. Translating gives CASRRREGYNEQFF.

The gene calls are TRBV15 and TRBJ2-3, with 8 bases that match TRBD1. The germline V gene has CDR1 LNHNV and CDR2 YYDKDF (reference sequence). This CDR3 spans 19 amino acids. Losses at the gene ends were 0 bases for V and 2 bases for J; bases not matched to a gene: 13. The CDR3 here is CATSREPLIGQGNTDTQYF. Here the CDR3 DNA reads TGTGCCACCAGCAGAGAACCTCTAATCGGACAGGGTAACACAGATACGCAGTATTTT.

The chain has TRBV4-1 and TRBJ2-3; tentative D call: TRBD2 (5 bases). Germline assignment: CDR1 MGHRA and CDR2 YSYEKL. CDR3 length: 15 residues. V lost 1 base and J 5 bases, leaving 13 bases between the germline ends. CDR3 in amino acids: CASSQVTIRLDTQYF. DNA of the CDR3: TGCGCCAGCAGCCAAGTGACTATCCGCCTAGATACGCAGTATTTT.

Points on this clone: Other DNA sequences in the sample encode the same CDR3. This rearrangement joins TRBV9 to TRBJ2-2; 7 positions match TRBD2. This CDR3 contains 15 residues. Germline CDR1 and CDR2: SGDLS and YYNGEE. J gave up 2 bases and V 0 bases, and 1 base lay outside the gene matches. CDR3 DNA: TGTGCCAGCAGCGTAGGCGGGAGAAACACCGGGGAGCTGTTTTTT. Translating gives CASSVGGRNTGELFF.

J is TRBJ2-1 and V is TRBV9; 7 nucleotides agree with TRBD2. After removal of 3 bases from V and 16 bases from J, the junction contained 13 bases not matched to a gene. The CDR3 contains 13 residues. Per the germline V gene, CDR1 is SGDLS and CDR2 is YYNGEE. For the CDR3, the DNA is TGTGCCAGCAGCGCGAGCGGGGCTAGCGGAATCTTCTTC. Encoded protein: CASSASGASGIFF.

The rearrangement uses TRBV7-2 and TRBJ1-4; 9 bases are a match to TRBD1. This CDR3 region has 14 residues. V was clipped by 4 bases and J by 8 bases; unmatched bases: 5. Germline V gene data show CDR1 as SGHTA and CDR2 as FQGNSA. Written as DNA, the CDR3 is TGTGCCAGCAGCTCCGGGACAGGGCACGAAAAACTGTTTTTT. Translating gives CASSSGTGHEKLFF.

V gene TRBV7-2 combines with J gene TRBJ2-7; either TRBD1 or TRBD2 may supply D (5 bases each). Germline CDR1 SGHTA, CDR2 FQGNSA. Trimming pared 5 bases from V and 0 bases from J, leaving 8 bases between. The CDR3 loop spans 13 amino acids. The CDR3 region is CASSRDPSYEQYF. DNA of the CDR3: TGTGCCAGCAGCAGGGACCCCTCCTACGAGCAGTACTTC.

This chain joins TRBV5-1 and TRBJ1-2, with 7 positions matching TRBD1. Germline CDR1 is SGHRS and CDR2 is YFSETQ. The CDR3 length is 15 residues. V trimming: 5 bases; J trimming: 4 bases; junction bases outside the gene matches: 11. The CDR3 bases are TGCGCCAGCAGTCCCTCGCAGGGGGGAAGCTATGGCTACACCTTC. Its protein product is CASSPSQGGSYGYTF.

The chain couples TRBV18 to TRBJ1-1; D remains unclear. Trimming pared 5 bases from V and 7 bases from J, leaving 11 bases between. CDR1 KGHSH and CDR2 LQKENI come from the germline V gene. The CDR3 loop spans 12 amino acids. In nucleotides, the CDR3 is TGTGCCAGCTCAGGAAACAGCCTTGAAGCTTTCTTT. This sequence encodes CASSGNSLEAFF. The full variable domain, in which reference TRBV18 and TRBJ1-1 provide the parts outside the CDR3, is NAGVMQNPRHLVRRRGQEARLRCSPMKGHSHVYWYRQLPEEGLKFMVYLQKENIIDESGMPKERFSAEFPKEGPSILRIQQVVRGDSAAYFCASSGNSLEAFFGQGTRLTVV.

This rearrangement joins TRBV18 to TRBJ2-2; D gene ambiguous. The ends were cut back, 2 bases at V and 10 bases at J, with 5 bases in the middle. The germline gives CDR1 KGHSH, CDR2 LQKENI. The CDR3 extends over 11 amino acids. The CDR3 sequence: CASSPREELFF. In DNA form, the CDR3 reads TGTGCCAGCTCACCAAGAGAGGAGCTGTTTTTT.

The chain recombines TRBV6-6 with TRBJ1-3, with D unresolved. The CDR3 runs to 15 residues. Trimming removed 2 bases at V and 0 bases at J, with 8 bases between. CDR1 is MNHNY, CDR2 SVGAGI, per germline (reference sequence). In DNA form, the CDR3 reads TGTGCCAGCAGTTACCGAGCAAACTCTGGAAACACCATATATTTT. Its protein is CASSYRANSGNTIYF.